A few counts support the clone carrying this T cell receptor (beta chain). This specimen comes from a study of blood T cell repertoires in COVID-19. CDR1 and CDR2 from the germline V gene are SGHVS and FNYEAQ. The CDR3 sequence is 16 residues long. V gave up 5 bases and J gave up 9 bases; unmatched junction bases: 10. Assay: immunoSEQ multiplex PCR; the TCRdb copy retains only in-frame clones and omits some. This table holds hundreds of thousands of clones, over 75% found once. Assignment of participants to cohorts was predicated upon participant-reported clinical history. Two negative PCRs, clearance, or symptom resolution characterized the recovered Cohort 3 donors.

Material: PBMCs or T cells enriched from blood (not recorded which). The source is a man aged 18 to 30 who had recovered from COVID-19. This chain uses TRBV7-6 with TRBJ2-1, with 13 bases aligning to TRBD2. CDR3 DNA sequence: TGTGCCAGCAGCGTCTTGACTAGCGGGGGGAATGGTGAGCAGTTCTTC. The encoded protein is CASSVLTSGGNGEQFF.